Presented here are 16 T cell receptor beta chains from one specimen sequenced in a study of sequential checkpoint blockade in melanoma. The assay was immunoSEQ multiplex PCR, and TCRdb's table has in-frame clones only and misses some. The profile covers more than 30,000 clones, with about 30% appearing a single time and roughly 1.5% taken by the ten largest. Sample treatment: randomized to nivolumab then ipilimumab (arm A) or the reverse (arm B). The sequencing here drew on tumor tissue (inferred from file names), taken from a patient given nivolumab and ipilimumab in sequence. The origin of the receptors is a human donor with melanoma.

The chain is built from TRBV25-1 and TRBJ1-1; D is undetermined. CDR3 length equals 14 residues. With 6 bases removed from V and 6 bases from J, the gap between germline ends came to 17 bases. Germline CDR1 reads MGHDK; CDR2 reads SYGVNS. The DNA for the CDR3 is TGTGCCAGCAGCGACTTGCAGTCTAAGGCTGAAGCTTTCTTT. Its translation: CASSDLQSKAEAFF.

Within the sample, this clone is medium-sized. The V and J genes are TRBV14 and TRBJ2-1; 10 nucleotides line up with TRBD2. V trimming: 3 bases; J trimming: 3 bases; junction bases outside the gene matches: 2. The CDR3 is 15 residues long. Germline loops: CDR1 SGHDN, CDR2 FVKESK. CDR3 DNA: TGTGCCAGCAGCCACCTAGCGGGGGACTACAATGAGCAGTTCTTC. As protein: CASSHLAGDYNEQFF.

The chain uses TRBV19 and TRBJ1-6; 7 bases fit TRBD1. Germline CDR1 and CDR2: LNHDA and SQIVND (reference sequence). CDR3 length: 12 residues. With V trimmed by 3 bases and J by 14 bases, 4 bases remained unmatched. CDR3 region: CASSMDRQTLHF. In DNA, the CDR3 is TGTGCCAGTAGTATGGACAGGCAGACCCTCCACTTT.

This clone was found many times. The chain is built from TRBV11-3 and TRBJ1-2; D is perhaps TRBD1 (5 bases). Trimming left V 3 bases short and J 4 bases short, with 12 bases between. The CDR3 consists of 14 residues. Germline values: CDR1 SGHNT, CDR2 YENEEA. The DNA of the CDR3 is TGTGCCAGCAGCTTTAGAGAGACAGCCTATGGCTACACCTTC. Its translation: CASSFRETAYGYTF.

The CDR3 here is CASRLARRGGPLKETQYF. Here the CDR3 DNA reads TGTGCAAGTCGCTTAGCACGGAGGGGAGGGCCACTAAAGGAGACCCAGTACTTC. V usage is TRBV12-2 and J usage is TRBJ2-5; the table's D call TRBD2 went unverified against the DNA. TRBV12-2 is reported as a pseudogene. The CDR3 runs to 18 residues.

V gene TRBV19 combines with J gene TRBJ1-5; 8 nucleotides agree with TRBD1. CDR1 is LNHDA and CDR2 is SQIVND in the germline V gene (reference sequence). The CDR3 length is 15 residues. With 4 bases clipped from V and 6 bases from J, the junction kept 8 bases outside the gene matches. The CDR3 reads CASSTTGGSGQPQHF. CDR3 sequence (DNA): TGTGCCAGTAGTACCACAGGGGGAAGTGGTCAGCCCCAGCATTTT.

V usage is TRBV19 and J usage is TRBJ1-1; D may be TRBD1 (5 bases). Trimming stripped 2 bases from V and 5 bases from J, with 12 bases between. In germline, CDR1 is LNHDA, CDR2 SQIVND (reference sequence). The CDR3 is 14 amino acids. CDR3 DNA: TGTGCCAGTAGTATACAGGGTCATCGGACTGAAGCTTTCTTT. This gives the protein CASSIQGHRTEAFF.

The chain is built from TRBV28 and TRBJ2-7; 8 bases align to TRBD1. The germline V gene has CDR1 MDHEN and CDR2 SYDVKM. The CDR3 length is 15 residues. With 5 bases clipped from V and 3 bases from J, the junction kept 9 bases outside the gene matches. The CDR3 sequence is CASSADRGLDYEQYF. CDR3 coding DNA: TGTGCCAGCAGTGCTGACAGGGGCCTTGACTACGAGCAGTACTTC.

This clone was observed many times. The chain joins TRBV11-3 to TRBJ1-4; D is perhaps TRBD1 (5 bases). CDR3 size: 15 residues. The V end was cut by 8 bases, the J end by 6 bases, with 19 bases between. CDR1 is SGHNT, CDR2 YENEEA, per germline. The CDR3 DNA reads TGTGCCAGCGGTACCTTCGAGGACACCGATGAAAAACTGTTTTTT. Translation gives CASGTFEDTDEKLFF.

The chain uses TRBV2 and TRBJ2-7; a weak D match, TRBD1 (6 bases). The CDR3 length is 13 residues. The germline gives CDR1 SNHLY, CDR2 FYNNEI. With 5 bases removed from V and 0 bases from J, the gap between germline ends came to 8 bases. CDR3 region: CASSRDISYEQYF. The CDR3 bases are TGTGCCAGCAGTAGGGACATCTCCTACGAGCAGTACTTC. Filled out from reference TRBV2 and TRBJ2-7, the complete variable domain reads EPEVTQTPSHQVTQMGQEVILRCVPISNHLYFYWYRQILGQKVEFLVSFYNNEISEKSEIFDDQFSVERPDGSNFTLKIRSTKLEDSAMYFCASSRDISYEQYFGPGTRLTVT.

This clone was seen only a few times. The V and J genes are TRBV11-3 and TRBJ1-1; D is unclear. Germline V gives CDR1 SGHNT, CDR2 YENEEA. V was trimmed by 3 bases and J by 1 base, leaving 18 bases between them. The CDR3 is 17 amino acids. The CDR3, as DNA: TGTGCCAGCAGCTTCGAATTAATACAGACACAGAACACTGAAGCTTTCTTT. Residues: CASSFELIQTQNTEAFF. Drawing the rest from reference TRBV11-3 and TRBJ1-1, the complete variable domain is EAGVVQSPRYKIIEKKQPVAFWCNPISGHNTLYWYLQNLGQGPELLIRYENEEAVDDSQLPKDRFSAERLKGVDSTLKIQPAELGDSAVYLCASSFELIQTQNTEAFFGQGTRLTVV.

In its sample, this clone was seen a few times. The CDR3 nucleotides read TGTGCCAGCAGCTTAGGGACAGGGACCTTTGGGGCCAACGTCCTGACTTTC. As protein: CASSLGTGTFGANVLTF. The rearrangement joins TRBV11-3 to TRBJ2-6; 8 bases agree with TRBD1. This CDR3 region has 17 residues. Trimming cost V 1 base and J 3 bases; bases outside gene matches: 5. CDR1 and CDR2 (germline): SGHNT, YENEEA. The variable domain in full, with the rest retrieved from reference TRBV11-3 and TRBJ2-6, is EAGVVQSPRYKIIEKKQPVAFWCNPISGHNTLYWYLQNLGQGPELLIRYENEEAVDDSQLPKDRFSAERLKGVDSTLKIQPAELGDSAVYLCASSLGTGTFGANVLTFGAGSRLTVL.

DNA of the CDR3: TGCGCCAGCAGCCCAGGGATCTCTGCCGGGGAGCTGTTTTTT. It encodes CASSPGISAGELFF. This chain links TRBV5-1 with TRBJ2-2; perhaps TRBD1 as D (5 bases). The ends were cut back, 4 bases at V and 6 bases at J, with 13 bases in the middle. The CDR3 sequence is 14 residues long. Per the germline V gene, CDR1 is SGHRS and CDR2 is YFSETQ.

V is TRBV18 and J is TRBJ2-1; D gene unclear. Germline values: CDR1 KGHSH, CDR2 LQKENI. This CDR3 region has 15 residues. Deletions cut 0 bases from V and 0 bases from J, with 6 bases between. The CDR3 is CASSPPSNSYNEQFF. The CDR3 nucleotides are TGTGCCAGCTCACCACCAAGCAACTCCTACAATGAGCAGTTCTTC.

The V call is TRBV18, the J call TRBJ2-7; possibly TRBD1 or TRBD2 for D (5 bases each). Per the germline V gene, CDR1 is KGHSH and CDR2 is LQKENI. The V gene lost 6 bases and the J gene lost 7 bases, with 16 bases spanning the gap. The CDR3 runs to 13 residues. The CDR3, as DNA: TGTGCCAGCTCCCCGGGGCCTGTTGGGGAGCAGTACTTC. Translation gives CASSPGPVGEQYF.

The chain is built from TRBV12-5 and TRBJ1-5; no firm D call. The CDR3 consists of 13 residues. Germline V gene lookup returns CDR1 LGHNT and CDR2 FRNRAP. The ends were cut back, 1 base at V and 6 bases at J, with 7 bases in the middle. CDR3 amino acids: CASGLAGSQPQHF. The CDR3 DNA reads as TGTGCTAGTGGTTTGGCCGGAAGTCAGCCCCAGCATTTT. The whole variable domain, filled in from reference TRBV12-5 and TRBJ1-5, reads DARVTQTPRHKVTEMGQEVTMRCQPILGHNTVFWYRQTMMQGLELLAYFRNRAPLDDSGMPKDRFSAEMPDATLATLKIQPSEPRDSAVYFCASGLAGSQPQHFGDGTRLSIL.